This TCR beta chain was identified in a study of memory CD4+ T cells and cytomegalovirus serostatus. Trimming shortened V by 3 bases and J by 7 bases, and 15 bases separated the two germline ends. Germline V gene data show CDR1 as MDHEN and CDR2 as SYDVKM. The CDR3 is 15 residues long. Repertoires were generated with immunoSEQ multiplex PCR, while TCRdb's copy carries only in-frame clones and drops some. The table includes around 41,000 clones, over 65% detected once. Single viable CD3+CD4+CD8-CD45RO+ cells were sorted as the memory CD4+ T cells. The chain carries TRBV28 and TRBJ2-2; D remains ambiguous. The receptor was isolated from an adult in good health and CMV-seronegative. Sequenced sample: memory CD4+ T cells from blood. CDR3 sequence (DNA): TGTGCCAGCAGTTTCGTGGCCTCTAAGTACGGGGAGCTGTTTTTT. Protein sequence: CASSFVASKYGELFF.